This is a list of T cell receptor beta chains from one sample in a study of blood T cell repertoires in COVID-19. Some clones are missing from TCRdb's copy, which holds only in-frame ones; the method was immunoSEQ multiplex PCR. This table holds tens of thousands of clones, more than 70% found once. Input material: peripheral blood. The receptors here all came from a man in his fifties with acute or convalescent COVID-19. Both conserved end residues are part of each CDR3.

TRBJ2-3 TRBV27 CASTSRGGAQYF
TRBJ2-2 TRBV2 CASMGTANTGELFF
TRBJ1-4 TRBV5-1 CASSRDRGVNEKLFF
TRBJ2-7 TRBV7-9 CASSPGQNRQYF
TRBJ2-3 TRBV5-1 CASSLEGFSTDTQYF
TRBJ2-3 TRBV7-9 CASSSLDRAATDTQYF
TRBJ2-6 TRBV5-1 CASSLVAGDSGANVLTF
TRBJ2-5 TRBV5-1 CASSPRDRKETQYF
TRBJ1-4 TRBV3-1/TRBV3-2 CASSHDSVDKKLFF
TRBJ2-7 TRBV5-1 CASSPGGSTHEQYF
TRBJ2-7 TRBV10-3 CAISDIAGGLDSYEQYF
TRBJ2-2 TRBV10-3 CAIRDKGFNTGELFF
TRBJ2-7 TRBV7-3 CASSLSSGGEQYF
TRBJ2-2 TRBV9 CASSAHSIAGRTGELFF
TRBJ2-1 TRBV7-7 CASSARTTPGEQFF
TRBJ1-4 TRBV7-2 CASSSGQSTNEKLFF
TRBJ1-4 TRBV12-3/TRBV12-4 CASSLGAKEKLFF
TRBJ2-1 TRBV5-1 CASSTTDGTSPLF
TRBJ2-2 TRBV9 CASSVDLLAGGRYTGELFF
TRBJ2-1 TRBV2 CASLRGWNEQFF
TRBJ1-6 TRBV7-3 CASSSLGTGQSPLHF
TRBJ2-2 TRBV19 CASSMRGGTGELFF
TRBJ2-5 TRBV15 CATSRDSAPQETQYF
TRBJ1-5 TRBV28 CASSLSGSYQPQHF
TRBJ1-4 TRBV19 CASSPRTGTENEKLFF
TRBJ2-7 TRBV6-5 CASSSTAYEQYF
TRBJ2-1 TRBV5-4 CASSRWGAGGSEQFF
TRBJ2-3 TRBV10-3 CAISESPPLLRGGTDTQYF
TRBJ2-7 TRBV20-1 CSISGVHEQYF
TRBJ2-7 TRBV2 CASTLSAGKPYEQYF
TRBJ1-2 TRBV30 CAWFNTYYGYTF
TRBJ2-1 TRBV12-3/TRBV12-4 CASKGAGGEQFF
TRBJ2-2 TRBV13 CASSTRRDRVDEAGELFF
TRBJ1-3 TRBV19 CASTLFGTGNTIYF
TRBJ2-1 TRBV11-2 CASSFGASGGNEQFF
TRBJ2-7 TRBV2 CASSEMAGPLYEQYF
TRBJ1-1 TRBV2 CASSEWRRDTEAFF
TRBJ1-1 TRBV5-1 CASSPVGQGGRTEAFF
TRBJ1-5 TRBV24-1 CATSDINQPQHF
TRBJ2-3 TRBV5-4 CASSLATPMGHTQYF